The 13 T cell receptor beta chains presented below share a single source sample, sequenced in a study of CD8 T cells in Susac syndrome. RNA amounts of roughly 0.5 to 1 ug underwent reverse transcription with random hexamers. One entry per CDR3 protein, called by TCRdb with MiXCR from the immunoSEQ multiplex PCR reads. The sample has about 150,000 distinct CDR3 sequences; 93% are singletons. Source material: CD4+ T cells from PBMCs. The receptors originated from a human donor with multiple sclerosis.

CDR3 amino acids: CASRSSPFSYNEQFF. CDR3 coding DNA: TGCGCCAGCAGATCGAGTCCGTTCTCCTACAATGAGCAGTTCTTC. The J gene is TRBJ2-1, the V gene TRBV5-1; no clear D. Looked up from germline, CDR1 is SGHRS and CDR2 is YFSETQ. This CDR3 contains 15 residues. Trimming cost V 5 bases and J 0 bases, with 12 bases left between them.

The gene calls are TRBV3-1 and TRBJ2-7, with 7 bases matching TRBD2. Germline V lookup: CDR1 LGHDT, CDR2 YNNKEL (reference sequence). V shed 1 base and J 3 bases; nucleotides not matched to a gene: 6. This CDR3 has 15 residues. In DNA, the CDR3 is TGTGCCAGCAGCCAAGGGGAGGGAGGCCTCTACGAGCAGTACTTC. Its protein is CASSQGEGGLYEQYF.

The chain has TRBV18 and TRBJ2-1, with 7 bases lining up with TRBD2. The CDR3 has 17 residues. CDR1 and CDR2 (germline): KGHSH, LQKENI. The trim removed 3 bases at V and 5 bases at J, leaving 13 bases unmatched. DNA of the CDR3: TGTGCCAGCTCACCGCGTCGAGCGGGGATTAAAAACAATGAGCAGTTCTTC. Its protein product is CASSPRRAGIKNNEQFF.

The chain joins TRBV20-1 to TRBJ2-5; 10 nucleotides agree with TRBD2. V was pared by 1 base and J by 4 bases, with 6 bases of the junction left unmatched. The CDR3 extends over 15 amino acids. Germline V gene data show CDR1 as DFQATT and CDR2 as SNEGSKA (reference sequence). The CDR3 spells CSARAGLAVIETQYF. The CDR3 DNA reads TGCAGTGCTAGAGCTGGACTAGCGGTAATAGAGACCCAGTACTTC.

This rearrangement joins TRBV6-2 or TRBV6-3 to TRBJ2-7; 7 bases agree with TRBD1. Germline V gene sequence: CDR1 MNHEY, CDR2 SVGEGT. The CDR3 has 14 residues. J was trimmed by 1 base and V by 4 bases; bases with no gene match: 4. CDR3 amino acids: CASSSMTGSYEQYF. CDR3 DNA: TGTGCCAGCAGTTCGATGACAGGGTCCTACGAGCAGTACTTC.

The CDR3 coding sequence is TGCGCCAGCAGTGAGTTGACCACCCCGTATGAGCAGTTCTTC. This encodes CASSELTTPYEQFF. The chain couples TRBV10-2 to TRBJ2-1, with D uncertain. Trimming stripped 1 base from V and 8 bases from J, with 12 bases between. The germline V gene has CDR1 WSHSY and CDR2 SAAADI. CDR3 length: 14 residues.

The chain employs TRBV20-1 and TRBJ2-3; 9 positions match TRBD2. Trimming at V came to 3 bases and at J to 5 bases, leaving 6 bases not matched to a gene. The CDR3 is made up of 14 amino acids. Per germline, CDR1 DFQATT and CDR2 SNEGSKA (reference sequence). The CDR3 DNA reads TGCAGTGCTAGTAGCGGGGGAGGGAGAGATACGCAGTATTTT. It specifies CSASSGGGRDTQYF.

The J gene is TRBJ1-6, the V gene TRBV4-3; D is possibly TRBD1 (5 bases). CDR1 and CDR2 (germline): LGHNA, YSLEER. The CDR3 contains 14 residues. Trimming took 6 bases from V and 7 from J, leaving 13 bases between them. CDR3 in DNA: TGCGCCAGCAGAAGGGACCTTGGAAATTCACCCCTCCACTTT. It translates to CASRRDLGNSPLHF.

This clonotype was recorded only once. The chain employs TRBV20-1 and TRBJ2-7; 7 bases agree with TRBD1. After removal of 6 bases from V and 2 bases from J, the junction contained 4 bases not matched to a gene. This CDR3 comprises 12 residues. The V gene's germline CDR1 is DFQATT and CDR2 SNEGSKA (reference sequence). The CDR3 coding sequence is TGCAGTGCCGGACAGGACGCCTACGAGCAGTACTTC. It translates to CSAGQDAYEQYF.

This clonotype is a singleton in its sample. The chain joins TRBV20-1 to TRBJ2-7; TRBD1 aligns across 10 bases. With V trimmed by 6 bases and J by 3 bases, 8 bases remained unmatched. This CDR3 comprises 14 residues. CDR1 DFQATT and CDR2 SNEGSKA come from the germline V gene (reference sequence). The CDR3 region has the DNA TGCAGTGCCAAGCCGGGACAGGGGTTCTACGAGCAGTACTTC. It specifies CSAKPGQGFYEQYF.

The chain is built from TRBV7-3 and TRBJ2-2, with D unclear. V lost 1 base and J 8 bases, leaving 11 bases between the germline ends. The CDR3 is 14 residues long. CDR1 is SGHTA, CDR2 FQGTGA, per germline. In DNA, the CDR3 is TGTGCCAGCAGCTTAAGTGGGGTCTCTGGGGAGCTGTTTTTT. This translates into CASSLSGVSGELFF.

The gene calls are TRBV4-1 and TRBJ2-1; 10 positions agree with TRBD2. V dropped 4 bases and J dropped 3; count of bases not matched to a gene: 12. The CDR3 extends over 18 amino acids. Germline lookup yields CDR1 MGHRA and CDR2 YSYEKL. The CDR3 loop reads CASSRITPGTSVYNEQFF. The CDR3 DNA sequence: TGCGCCAGCAGCCGTATCACACCCGGGACTAGCGTCTACAATGAGCAGTTCTTC.

This clonotype was recorded a few times. This chain links TRBV30 with TRBJ2-3; 7 positions agree with TRBD1. Looked up from germline, CDR1 is GTSNPN and CDR2 is SVGIG (reference sequence). The CDR3 has 16 residues. V lost 0 bases, J lost 6 bases, and 12 bases stayed unmatched. The CDR3 loop reads CAWSVRGRVRTDTQYF. The CDR3, as DNA: TGTGCCTGGAGTGTAAGGGGGCGAGTCAGAACGGATACGCAGTATTTT.